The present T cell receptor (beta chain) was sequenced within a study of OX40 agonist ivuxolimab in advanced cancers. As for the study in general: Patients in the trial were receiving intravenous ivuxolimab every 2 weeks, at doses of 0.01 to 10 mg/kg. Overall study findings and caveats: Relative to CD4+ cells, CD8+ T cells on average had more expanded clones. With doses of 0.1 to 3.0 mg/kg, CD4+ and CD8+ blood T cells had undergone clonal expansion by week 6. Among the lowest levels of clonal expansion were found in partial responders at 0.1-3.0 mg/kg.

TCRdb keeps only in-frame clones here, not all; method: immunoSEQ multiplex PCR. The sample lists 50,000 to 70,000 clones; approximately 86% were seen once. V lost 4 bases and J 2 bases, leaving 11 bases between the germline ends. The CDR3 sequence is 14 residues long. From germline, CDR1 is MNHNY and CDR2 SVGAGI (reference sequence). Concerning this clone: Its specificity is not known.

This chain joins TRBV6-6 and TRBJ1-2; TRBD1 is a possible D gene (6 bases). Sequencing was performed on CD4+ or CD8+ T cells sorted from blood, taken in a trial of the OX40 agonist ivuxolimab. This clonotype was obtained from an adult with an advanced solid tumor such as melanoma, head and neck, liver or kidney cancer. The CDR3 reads CASSFLTGNYGYTF. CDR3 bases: TGTGCCAGCAGTTTTTTGACAGGCAACTATGGCTACACCTTC.